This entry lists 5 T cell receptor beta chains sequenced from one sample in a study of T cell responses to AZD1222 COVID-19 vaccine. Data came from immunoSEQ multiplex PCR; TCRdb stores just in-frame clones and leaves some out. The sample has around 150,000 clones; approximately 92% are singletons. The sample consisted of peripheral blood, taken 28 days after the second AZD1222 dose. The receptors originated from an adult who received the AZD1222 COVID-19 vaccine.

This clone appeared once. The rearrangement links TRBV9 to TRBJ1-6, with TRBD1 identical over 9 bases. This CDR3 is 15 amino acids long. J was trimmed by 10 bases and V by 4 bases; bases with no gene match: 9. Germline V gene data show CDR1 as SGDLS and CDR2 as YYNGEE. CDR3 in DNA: TGTGCCAGCAGCTCGTCGACAGGGGGTGAATCACCCCTCCACTTT. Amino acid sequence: CASSSSTGGESPLHF.

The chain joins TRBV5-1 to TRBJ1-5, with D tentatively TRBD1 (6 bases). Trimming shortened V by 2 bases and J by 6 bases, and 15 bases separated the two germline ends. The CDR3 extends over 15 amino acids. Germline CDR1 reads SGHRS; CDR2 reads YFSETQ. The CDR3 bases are TGCGCCAGCAGCTTACAGGGAGGCCCTCGTCAGCCCCAGCATTTT. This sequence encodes CASSLQGGPRQPQHF.

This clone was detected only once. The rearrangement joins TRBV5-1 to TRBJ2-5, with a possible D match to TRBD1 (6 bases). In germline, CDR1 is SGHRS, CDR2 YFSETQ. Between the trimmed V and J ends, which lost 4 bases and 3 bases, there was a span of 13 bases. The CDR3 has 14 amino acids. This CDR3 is CASSLGQTKETQYF. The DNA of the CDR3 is TGCGCCAGCAGCCTTGGACAGACAAAAGAGACCCAGTACTTC.

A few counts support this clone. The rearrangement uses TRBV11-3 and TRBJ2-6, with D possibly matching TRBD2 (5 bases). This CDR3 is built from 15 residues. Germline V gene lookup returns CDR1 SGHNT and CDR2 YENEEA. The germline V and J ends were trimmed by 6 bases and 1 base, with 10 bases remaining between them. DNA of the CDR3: TGTGCCAGCAGTTTGAGCGGATCTGGGGCCAACGTCCTGACTTTC. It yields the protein CASSLSGSGANVLTF.

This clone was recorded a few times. CDR3 protein: CASTPGGNEQFF. The CDR3 DNA is TGTGCCAGCACCCCGGGTGGCAATGAGCAGTTCTTC. The chain has TRBV7-9 and TRBJ2-1; D unclear. The length of the CDR3 is 12 residues. Per germline, CDR1 SEHNR and CDR2 FQNEAQ (reference sequence). Trimming pared 7 bases from V and 6 bases from J, leaving 10 bases between.